A selection of T cell receptor beta chains follows, all from one sample in a study of CD8 T cells in Susac syndrome. TCRdb re-derived calls from the immunoSEQ multiplex PCR reads in MiXCR, one entry per CDR3 protein. The sample lists under 300,000 distinct CDR3 sequences; 90% to 96% were seen once. Input material: CD4+ T cells from PBMCs. The origin of the receptors is a human donor with Susac syndrome. The CDR3 runs from the conserved cysteine through the conserved F or W. The D gene is left open where the match is weak. Rows give clone size only sometimes, using once, few, many, or a class for an expanded clone.

d_call	v_call	clone_size	j_call	cdr3_aa	cdr3_nt
-	TRBV29-1	-	TRBJ2-5	CSAPDSTQETQYF	TGCAGCGCTCCGGACAGCACCCAAGAGACCCAGTACTTC
-	TRBV4-2	-	TRBJ2-1	CASSQPPQEYNEQFF	TGTGCCAGCAGCCAACCACCTCAAGAGTACAATGAGCAGTTCTTC
-	TRBV5-1	-	TRBJ1-1	CASSGPNVGKTEAFF	TGCGCCAGCAGCGGGCCGAATGTGGGGAAAACTGAAGCTTTCTTT
-	TRBV29-1	-	TRBJ1-2	CSVAREYGYTF	TGCAGCGTTGCCAGAGAGTATGGCTACACCTTC
-	TRBV10-3	-	TRBJ2-7	CAIRIRDNSYEQYF	TGTGCCATCAGAATCCGGGACAACTCCTACGAGCAGTACTTC
-	TRBV20-1	-	TRBJ1-1	CSGLWGRETEAFF	TGCAGTGGTCTGTGGGGGCGAGAGACTGAAGCTTTCTTT
-	TRBV20-1	-	TRBJ2-1	CSASIQSSYNEQFF	TGCAGTGCTAGTATCCAGAGCTCCTACAATGAGCAGTTCTTC
-	TRBV2	-	TRBJ2-1	CASSESRTEFF	TGTGCCAGCAGTGAAAGCCGAACGGAGTTCTTC
-	TRBV5-1	once	TRBJ2-1	CASSSGQAGVWEQFF	TGCGCCAGCAGCTCTGGACAGGCGGGGGTTTGGGAGCAGTTCTTC
-	TRBV30	-	TRBJ1-2	CAWSVSLNYGYTF	TGTGCCTGGAGTGTCAGTCTCAACTATGGCTACACCTTC
-	TRBV30	-	TRBJ1-2	CAWSVQTLYGYTF	TGTGCCTGGAGTGTACAGACTCTTTATGGCTACACCTTC
-	TRBV30	-	TRBJ1-3	CAWTFKALGNTIYF	TGTGCCTGGACGTTTAAGGCGCTTGGAAACACCATATATTTT
TRBD2	TRBV29-1	-	TRBJ2-3	CATVLAYTDTQYF	TGCGCTACAGTACTAGCGTACACAGATACGCAGTATTTT
-	TRBV7-3	-	TRBJ2-1	CASSLRITDSYNEQFF	TGTGCCAGCAGCTTAAGGATCACGGACAGCTACAATGAGCAGTTCTTC
TRBD1	TRBV18	-	TRBJ1-5	CASSSTGTGVGQPQHF	TGTGCCAGCTCATCGACCGGGACAGGGGTAGGACAGCCCCAGCATTTT
-	TRBV11-1	-	TRBJ1-1	CASSLAQGWDTEAFF	TGTGCCAGCAGCTTAGCGCAGGGTTGGGACACTGAAGCTTTCTTT
-	TRBV6-5	-	TRBJ2-3	CASNYRDGRDTQYF	TGTGCCAGCAATTATCGAGACGGGCGAGATACGCAGTATTTT
-	TRBV20-1	once	TRBJ2-5	CSAKATGRETQYF	TGCAGTGCTAAGGCTACAGGGAGGGAGACCCAGTACTTC
-	TRBV20-1	once	TRBJ2-7	CSAREGGRGHEQYF	TGCAGTGCTAGAGAAGGCGGCAGGGGCCACGAGCAGTACTTC
-	TRBV11-2	once	TRBJ2-3	CASSLDGIHRDTQYF	TGTGCCAGCAGCTTAGACGGGATTCACAGGGATACGCAGTATTTT
-	TRBV5-1	-	TRBJ1-2	CASSSPLDGLGGYTF	TGCGCCAGCAGCTCGCCGCTGGATGGGCTTGGCGGCTACACCTTC
TRBD2	TRBV7-9	-	TRBJ2-1	CASSPAGASYNEQFF	TGTGCCAGCAGCCCAGCGGGAGCCTCCTACAATGAGCAGTTCTTC
-	TRBV7-9	-	TRBJ2-5	CASALHRDTETQYF	TGTGCCAGCGCCCTTCACAGGGATACAGAGACCCAGTACTTC
-	TRBV18	-	TRBJ2-1	CASSPPSRANEQFF	TGTGCCAGCTCACCACCATCCAGGGCCAATGAGCAGTTCTTC
TRBD2	TRBV3-1	-	TRBJ2-1	CASSQLAGRPNEQFF	TGTGCCAGCAGCCAACTAGCGGGCCGCCCCAATGAGCAGTTCTTC
-	TRBV3-1	-	TRBJ1-1	CASSQGVRNTEAFF	TGTGCCAGCAGCCAAGGGGTCCGGAACACTGAAGCTTTCTTT
-	TRBV28	-	TRBJ1-1	CASSLSWTGATFF	TGTGCCAGCAGTTTATCCTGGACTGGGGCAACTTTCTTT
TRBD1	TRBV5-1	-	TRBJ1-5	CASTENGQEGQPQHF	TGCGCCAGCACCGAAAACGGACAGGAGGGTCAGCCCCAGCATTTT
-	TRBV7-2	once	TRBJ2-1	CASTLRPQPSYNEQFF	TGTGCCAGCACTTTACGACCGCAACCCTCCTACAATGAGCAGTTCTTC
-	TRBV29-1	-	TRBJ2-7	CSVRRTTRGEQYF	TGCAGCGTCCGCCGAACCACGCGCGGCGAGCAGTACTTC
-	TRBV29-1	-	TRBJ2-1	CSVNPQGKSYNEQFF	TGCAGCGTTAACCCCCAGGGGAAATCCTACAATGAGCAGTTCTTC
TRBD2	TRBV25-1	once	TRBJ2-1	CASSEFWAGAYNEQFF	TGTGCCAGCAGTGAATTTTGGGCGGGGGCCTACAATGAGCAGTTCTTC
-	TRBV29-1	-	TRBJ2-7	CSVGRTATYEQYF	TGCAGCGTTGGGCGGACGGCGACCTACGAGCAGTACTTC
-	TRBV29-1	-	TRBJ1-5	CSVGGVGGLNQPQHF	TGCAGCGTGGGGGGGGTTGGAGGGCTGAATCAGCCCCAGCATTTT
TRBD2	TRBV20-1	-	TRBJ2-1	CSAGLAGVGNEQFF	TGCAGTGCAGGCCTAGCGGGAGTGGGCAATGAGCAGTTCTTC
-	TRBV30	-	TRBJ1-2	CAWSSRGYTF	TGTGCCTGGAGTTCTCGGGGTTACACCTTC
-	TRBV9	-	TRBJ1-1	CASSTRQRNTEAFF	TGTGCCAGCAGCACCCGACAGAGAAACACTGAAGCTTTCTTT
-	TRBV14	-	TRBJ1-1	CASSPIYRNTEAFF	TGTGCCAGCAGCCCTATTTACAGGAACACTGAAGCTTTCTTT
TRBD1	TRBV10-1	-	TRBJ2-7	CASSGGQGYEQYF	TGCGCCAGCAGTGGCGGACAGGGCTACGAGCAGTACTTC
-	TRBV2	-	TRBJ1-5	CASTTGLGRNQPQHF	TGTGCCAGCACGACGGGTCTGGGGAGGAATCAGCCCCAGCATTTT
-	TRBV7-3	-	TRBJ2-1	CASSPGPASWEQFF	TGTGCCAGCAGCCCCGGGCCGGCTAGCTGGGAGCAGTTCTTC
-	TRBV11-3	-	TRBJ2-6	CASSFGKPGANVLTF	TGTGCCAGCAGCTTCGGGAAACCTGGGGCCAACGTCCTGACTTTC
-	TRBV3-1	few	TRBJ2-7	CASSRQGSYEQYF	TGTGCCAGCAGTCGTCAGGGATCCTACGAGCAGTACTTC
-	TRBV7-9	-	TRBJ1-1	CASSLVGREAFF	TGTGCCAGCAGCTTAGTTGGCAGAGAAGCTTTCTTT
-	TRBV18	-	TRBJ2-2	CASSPIRNTGELFF	TGTGCCAGCTCACCAATCAGGAACACCGGGGAGCTGTTTTTT
-	TRBV4-1	-	TRBJ1-5	CASSQDHAGNQPQHF	TGCGCCAGCAGCCAAGATCACGCGGGAAATCAGCCCCAGCATTTT
-	TRBV18	once	TRBJ2-6	CASSLGWTTGANVLTF	TGTGCCAGCTCACTTGGCTGGACGACTGGGGCCAACGTCCTGACTTTC
TRBD1	TRBV28	-	TRBJ1-1	CASSSLGQGGTEAFF	TGTGCCAGCAGTTCCTTGGGGCAGGGGGGGACTGAAGCTTTCTTT
-	TRBV9	-	TRBJ1-1	CASSIGVMNTEAFF	TGTGCCAGCAGCATAGGAGTCATGAACACTGAAGCTTTCTTT